This T cell receptor (beta chain) was documented in a study of blood T cells in healthy people across ages. Across the study: The template switching approach captured approximately one barcoded beta molecule for every two T cells. Study-wide points: It was the long-lived donors that had more naive CD4+ cells and higher diversity than aged donors.

CDR1 is SGHTA and CDR2 is FQGNSA in the germline V gene. This CDR3 is 15 amino acids long. The V end lost 0 bases, the J end lost 3 bases, and 11 bases lay between the germline ends. Primed by a sample-barcoded 5' primer and a J-beta primer mix, a second PCR proceeded for about 6 to 11 cycles. Each CDR3 protein is one row after TCRdb ran MiXCR on the 5' RACE reads. The table includes approximately 1.5 million distinct CDR3 sequences, about 35% detected once. This clonotype was recorded many times. The antigen remains unidentified. The V call is TRBV7-2, the J call TRBJ1-2; D gene uncertain. Sequencing input: blood. The TCR comes from a woman aged 25 to 39 in good health. CDR3 in DNA: TGTGCCAGCAGCTTAGCAGCAAGGTCGGACTATGGCTACACCTTC. Translating gives CASSLAARSDYGYTF.